Listed below are T cell receptor beta chains from one sample, sequenced in a study of OX40 agonist ivuxolimab in advanced cancers. Profiled with immunoSEQ multiplex PCR; TCRdb holds only in-frame clones, not every one. The profile shows tens of thousands of clones, over 80% of them singletons. Source: CD4+ or CD8+ T cells sorted from blood, taken in a trial of the OX40 agonist ivuxolimab. The receptors derive from an adult with an advanced solid tumor such as melanoma, head and neck, liver or kidney cancer. Each CDR3 is given with its conserved first and last residue. Fields, in order: clone size, V gene, D gene, J gene, CDR3 protein, CDR3 DNA. The D gene is left open where the match is weak. Clone size is stated in some rows and not others, as once, few, many or a class when expanded.

NA,TRBV7-6,NA,TRBJ2-2,CASSSFWGNTGELFF,TGTGCCAGCAGCTCGTTTTGGGGGAACACCGGGGAGCTGTTTTTT
NA,TRBV15,NA,TRBJ2-2,CATSRPDPGELFF,TGTGCCACCAGCAGACCCGACCCCGGGGAGCTGTTTTTT
NA,TRBV18,NA,TRBJ2-5,CASSRNNGGQETQYF,TGTGCCAGCTCACGTAATAATGGGGGGCAAGAGACCCAGTACTTC
NA,TRBV7-8,NA,TRBJ2-1,CASSTDRKQFF,TGTGCCAGCAGCACTGACAGGAAGCAGTTCTTC
few,TRBV4-3,NA,TRBJ2-7,CASSQAYSRVYEQYF,TGCGCCAGCAGCCAAGCCTACTCTAGGGTCTACGAGCAGTACTTC
NA,TRBV7-2,NA,TRBJ1-5,CASSLQADQPQHF,TGTGCCAGCAGCTTGCAGGCAGATCAGCCCCAGCATTTT
NA,TRBV11-1,NA,TRBJ2-2,CASSLSAGELFF,TGTGCCAGCAGCTTATCCGCCGGGGAGCTGTTTTTT
NA,TRBV2,TRBD1,TRBJ2-7,CASSRDRGTYEQYF,TGTGCCAGCAGTCGGGACAGGGGGACCTACGAGCAGTACTTC
NA,TRBV27,NA,TRBJ2-1,CASSFPGLANEQFF,TGTGCCAGCAGTTTCCCCGGCCTAGCCAATGAGCAGTTCTTC
once,TRBV6-1,NA,TRBJ1-5,CASSSQVSNQPQHF,TGTGCCAGCAGTTCTCAGGTTAGCAATCAGCCCCAGCATTTT
NA,TRBV19,NA,TRBJ2-7,CASSISGQGSSYEQYF,TGTGCCAGTAGTATTTCTGGGCAGGGCAGCTCCTACGAGCAGTACTTC
NA,TRBV6-5,NA,TRBJ1-1,CASSYFGVKDTEAFF,TGTGCCAGCAGTTACTTTGGGGTGAAGGACACTGAAGCTTTCTTT
NA,TRBV28,NA,TRBJ1-1,CASSLSGSFEAFF,TGTGCCAGCAGTTTATCGGGTTCCTTTGAAGCTTTCTTT
few,TRBV9,NA,TRBJ1-2,CASSVRVDYGYTF,TGTGCCAGCAGCGTAAGAGTTGACTATGGCTACACCTTC
NA,TRBV6-5,NA,TRBJ1-2,CASKTGYGYTF,TGTGCCAGCAAGACAGGCTATGGCTACACCTTC
NA,TRBV7-3,NA,TRBJ2-4,CASSRGGGENIQYF,TGTGCCAGCAGCCGGGGAGGGGGCGAGAACATTCAGTACTTC
NA,TRBV7-9,NA,TRBJ2-2,CASSGSGGREVNTGELFF,TGTGCCAGCAGCGGCTCCGGGGGGCGCGAGGTGAACACCGGGGAGCTGTTTTTT
NA,TRBV10-3,NA,TRBJ1-5,CAISDGPENQPQHF,TGTGCCATCAGTGATGGGCCAGAAAATCAGCCCCAGCATTTT
few,TRBV7-8,NA,TRBJ2-7,CASSPYRISYEQYF,TGTGCCAGCAGCCCCTACCGTATCTCCTACGAGCAGTACTTC
NA,TRBV2,NA,TRBJ2-1,CASDFGLTYNEQFF,TGTGCCAGCGACTTCGGACTAACCTACAATGAGCAGTTCTTC
NA,TRBV9,TRBD2,TRBJ2-4,CASSLSSGTSGGPYLGIQYF,TGTGCCAGCAGCCTAAGCTCCGGGACTAGCGGGGGCCCATACCTGGGCATTCAGTACTTC
NA,TRBV7-2,NA,TRBJ2-7,CASSLAPYEQYF,TGTGCCAGCAGCTTAGCGCCCTACGAGCAGTACTTC
NA,TRBV9,TRBD1,TRBJ1-1,CASSRTGGSQIVNTEAFF,TGTGCCAGCAGCAGAACAGGGGGCAGTCAAATTGTGAACACTGAAGCTTTCTTT
NA,TRBV30,NA,TRBJ1-6,CAWSTGTVSSYNSPLHF,TGTGCCTGGTCAACCGGGACCGTGAGCTCCTACAATTCACCCCTCCACTTT
NA,TRBV2,TRBD1,TRBJ1-2,CASSVSRGDYGYTF,TGTGCCAGCAGTGTTTCCAGGGGGGACTATGGCTACACCTTC
NA,TRBV19,TRBD1,TRBJ2-7,CASSIPGQSYEQYF,TGTGCCAGTAGTATCCCGGGACAGAGCTACGAGCAGTACTTC
NA,TRBV6-6,NA,TRBJ2-2,CASSPRTPTGELFF,TGTGCCAGCAGTCCGCGGACACCCACCGGGGAGCTGTTTTTT
NA,TRBV6-5,NA,TRBJ2-7,CASRDGQTYEQYF,TGTGCCAGCAGGGATGGACAGACCTACGAGCAGTACTTC
NA,TRBV7-9,TRBD2,TRBJ2-5,CASSFGTSGYQETQYF,TGTGCCAGCAGCTTCGGGACTAGCGGGTACCAAGAGACCCAGTACTTC
NA,TRBV6-5,TRBD1,TRBJ1-1,CASKGTGLNTEAFF,TGTGCCAGCAAGGGGACAGGACTGAACACTGAAGCTTTCTTT
NA,TRBV11-2,NA,TRBJ2-3,CASSLVPARVPDTQYF,TGTGCCAGCAGCTTAGTTCCGGCGCGGGTGCCAGATACGCAGTATTTT
NA,TRBV6-5,NA,TRBJ1-2,CASSSTLRGVGGYTF,TGTGCCAGCAGTTCAACGCTACGGGGTGTTGGTGGCTACACCTTC
NA,TRBV6-6,NA,TRBJ2-1,CASTTPARYEQFF,TGTGCCAGCACCACGCCTGCGCGCTATGAGCAGTTCTTC
NA,TRBV19,TRBD1,TRBJ2-7,CASLGQGAYEQYF,TGTGCCAGTTTGGGACAGGGGGCCTACGAGCAGTACTTC
once,TRBV19,TRBD2,TRBJ2-3,CASSTRTSVTDTQYF,TGTGCCAGTAGTACACGGACTAGCGTCACAGATACGCAGTATTTT
NA,TRBV5-6,NA,TRBJ2-5,CASSLVSKQETQYF,TGTGCCAGCAGCTTGGTATCGAAACAAGAGACCCAGTACTTC
NA,TRBV2,NA,TRBJ2-7,CASRGPRSYEQYF,TGTGCCAGCAGGGGACCCCGGAGCTACGAGCAGTACTTC
NA,TRBV18,TRBD1,TRBJ1-1,CASSPDRGNTEAFF,TGTGCCAGCTCGCCTGACAGGGGGAACACTGAAGCTTTCTTT
NA,TRBV5-1,TRBD1,TRBJ2-5,CASSVNRGEETQYF,TGCGCCAGCAGCGTAAACAGGGGGGAAGAGACCCAGTACTTC
NA,TRBV7-9,TRBD1,TRBJ1-5,CASSIQGDQPQHF,TGTGCCAGCAGCATACAGGGGGATCAGCCCCAGCATTTT
NA,TRBV11-3,NA,TRBJ2-5,CASSLGWSEYDETQYF,TGTGCCAGCAGCCTGGGGTGGTCGGAGTACGATGAGACCCAGTACTTC
NA,TRBV9,NA,TRBJ1-5,CASSVGHGGNQPQHF,TGTGCCAGCAGCGTAGGGCACGGGGGCAATCAGCCCCAGCATTTT